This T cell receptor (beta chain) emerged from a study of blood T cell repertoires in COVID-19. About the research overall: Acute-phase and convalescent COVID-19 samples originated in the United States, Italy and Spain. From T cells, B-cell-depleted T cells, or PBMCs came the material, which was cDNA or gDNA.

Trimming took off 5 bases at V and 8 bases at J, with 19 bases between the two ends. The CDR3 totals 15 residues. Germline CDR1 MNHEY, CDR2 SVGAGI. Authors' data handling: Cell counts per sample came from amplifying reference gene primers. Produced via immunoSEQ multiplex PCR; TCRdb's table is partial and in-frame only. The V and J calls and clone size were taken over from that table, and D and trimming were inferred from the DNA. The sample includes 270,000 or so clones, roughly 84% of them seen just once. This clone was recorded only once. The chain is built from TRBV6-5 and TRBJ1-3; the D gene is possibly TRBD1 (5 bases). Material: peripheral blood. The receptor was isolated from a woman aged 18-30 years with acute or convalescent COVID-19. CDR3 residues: CASSPRGGSRDTIYF. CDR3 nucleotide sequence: TGTGCCAGCAGTCCGCGGGGGGGTTCGAGAGACACCATATATTTT.